This T cell receptor (beta chain) was captured in a study of monozygotic twins with inflammatory bowel disease. Each UMI, carrying a 6-nucleotide sample barcode, came from template switching. TCRdb re-called the 5' RACE reads; every CDR3 protein appears as one record, without DNA. In all, the sample yields 120,000 to 150,000 distinct CDR3 sequences. Unfractionated whole blood yielded total RNA, and T cells were not sorted. Study results and limitations: The study found lower TCRbeta diversity (inverse Simpson) in IBD patients than in healthy co-twins. Support for any single strong IBD-associated signal or clonotype was not found.

About this clonotype itself: Its antigen is currently unknown.

The CDR3 runs to 14 residues. Sequencing used blood. J is TRBJ2-4 and V is TRBV12-3 or TRBV12-4. This TCR was recovered from a human donor with ulcerative colitis or Crohn's disease, or a healthy co-twin of an affected twin (not recorded which). CDR3 amino acids: CASSPTNRKNIQYF.